Each of the 16 T cell receptor beta chains below was sequenced from the same sample in a study of OX40 agonist ivuxolimab in advanced cancers. TCRdb's table, derived via immunoSEQ multiplex PCR, lists solely in-frame clones and lacks some. Among some 62,000 clones listed, around 93% were seen once. This material consisted of CD4+ or CD8+ T cells sorted from blood, taken in a trial of the OX40 agonist ivuxolimab. Receptor source: an adult with an advanced solid tumor such as melanoma, head and neck, liver or kidney cancer.

This CDR3 is CASSLKAKNTDTQYF. CDR3 sequence (DNA): TGTGCCAGTAGCCTCAAAGCGAAAAACACAGATACGCAGTATTTT. The chain carries TRBV19 and TRBJ2-3; D remains unclear. The germline V and J ends were trimmed by 6 bases and 2 bases, with 15 bases remaining between them. Germline CDR1 reads LNHDA; CDR2 reads SQIVND (reference sequence). The CDR3 length is 15 residues. Full variable domain (outside the CDR3, taken from reference TRBV19 and TRBJ2-3): DGGITQSPKYLFRKEGQNVTLSCEQNLNHDAMYWYRQDPGQGLRLIYYSQIVNDFQKGDIAEGYSVSREKKESFPLTVTSAQKNPTAFYLCASSLKAKNTDTQYFGPGTRLTVL.

The V call is TRBV11-2, the J call TRBJ1-2; 7 positions agree with TRBD1. Trimming removed 8 bases from V and 0 bases from J; junction bases left unmatched: 6. Germline V CDR1 and CDR2: SGHAT, FQNNGV. There are 14 residues in the CDR3. CDR3 nucleotide sequence: TGTGCCAGCGCCGGACAGGAAACTAACTATGGCTACACCTTC. Translating gives CASAGQETNYGYTF. Together with reference TRBV11-2 and TRBJ1-2, the CDR3 gives the full variable domain: EAGVAQSPRYKIIEKRQSVAFWCNPISGHATLYWYQQILGQGPKLLIQFQNNGVVDDSQLPKDRFSAERLKGVDSTLKIQPAKLEDSAVYLCASAGQETNYGYTFGSGTRLTVV.

This sequence joins TRBV4-1 and TRBJ2-7; TRBD1 matches at 12 bases. The germline V gene encodes CDR1 MGHRA and CDR2 YSYEKL. This CDR3 has 14 amino acids. V lost 6 bases and J lost 6; bases outside the gene matches: 6. The CDR3 DNA reads as TGCGCCAGCAGTCCGGGGACAGGGGGCGCCGAGCAGTACTTC. It codes for CASSPGTGGAEQYF.

This clone appeared a single time. The genes are TRBV12-5 and TRBJ2-7, with TRBD2 matching over 13 bases. The CDR3 extends over 15 amino acids. The germline CDR1 and CDR2 sequences are LGHNT and FRNRAP. V dropped 6 bases and J dropped 5; count of bases not matched to a gene: 7. CDR3 sequence reads: CASGGTSGTLDEQYF. The CDR3 DNA is TGTGCTAGTGGGGGGACTAGCGGGACTCTCGACGAGCAGTACTTC.

For the CDR3, the DNA is TGTGCCAGCCGGGACAGGACCACAGATACGCAGTATTTT. Protein sequence: CASRDRTTDTQYF. The chain couples TRBV6-4 to TRBJ2-3, with TRBD1 identical over 8 bases. V dropped 8 bases and J dropped 2; count of bases not matched to a gene: 3. The length of the CDR3 is 13 residues. Germline values: CDR1 MRHNA, CDR2 SNTAGT.

The V and J genes are TRBV7-9 and TRBJ2-7, with 9 bases that match TRBD1. The J segment lost 4 bases and the V segment lost 3 bases, leaving 4 bases of the junction unmatched. This CDR3 is built from 14 residues. Germline CDR1 reads SEHNR; CDR2 reads FQNEAQ (reference sequence). This CDR3 is CASSFDRGGYEQYF. The CDR3 DNA follows: TGTGCCAGCAGCTTCGACAGGGGGGGGTACGAGCAGTACTTC.

With regard to this clone: One end of the junction does not line up with germline, which may come from a read error. This rearrangement joins TRBV11-3 to TRBJ2-1; TRBD2 agrees at 16 bases. The length of the CDR3 is 14 residues. Germline loops: CDR1 SGHNT, CDR2 YENEEA. The CDR3 reads CASSAGTSGRERFF. The CDR3 coding sequence is TGTGCCAGCAGCGCCGGGACTAGCGGGAGGGAGCGGTTCTTC.

The rearrangement links TRBV11-2 to TRBJ2-5; D uncertain. Trimming took off 6 bases at V and 1 base at J, with 6 bases between the two ends. This CDR3 is 12 amino acids long. Germline V gives CDR1 SGHAT, CDR2 FQNNGV. CDR3 bases: TGTGCCAGCAGTTGGGCCCAAGAGACCCAGTACTTC. Translation gives CASSWAQETQYF. The full variable domain, its missing parts supplied by reference TRBV11-2 and TRBJ2-5, is EAGVAQSPRYKIIEKRQSVAFWCNPISGHATLYWYQQILGQGPKLLIQFQNNGVVDDSQLPKDRFSAERLKGVDSTLKIQPAKLEDSAVYLCASSWAQETQYFGPGTRLLVL.

The chain couples TRBV7-8 to TRBJ1-1, with a weak D call TRBD1 (6 bases). Germline CDR1 SGHVS, CDR2 FQNEAQ. The CDR3 loop spans 16 amino acids. With 3 bases removed from V and 0 bases from J, the gap between germline ends came to 14 bases. The CDR3, as DNA: TGTGCCAGCAGCTTTTATCGACAGGCAGTGAACACTGAAGCTTTCTTT. Translated: CASSFYRQAVNTEAFF.

This chain joins TRBV6-6 and TRBJ2-5; no definite D call. Germline lookup yields CDR1 MNHNY and CDR2 SVGAGI (reference sequence). Deletions cut 6 bases from V and 4 bases from J, with 12 bases between. The CDR3 runs to 13 residues. Here the CDR3 DNA reads TGTGCCAGCAGCCCTGGGCCCCGAGAGACCCAGTACTTC. Translation gives CASSPGPRETQYF.

This chain links TRBV19 with TRBJ2-7; D may be TRBD1 (5 bases). V shed 1 base and J shed 3 bases, with 7 bases lying between them. CDR3 length equals 13 residues. Germline CDR1 LNHDA, CDR2 SQIVND (reference sequence). CDR3 region: CASSIGQYYEQYF. The CDR3 DNA follows: TGTGCCAGTAGTATAGGACAGTACTACGAGCAGTACTTC.

This chain uses TRBV5-8 with TRBJ2-3; D not resolved. There are 14 residues in the CDR3. V lost 0 bases and J 2 bases, leaving 7 bases between the germline ends. Germline V gene data show CDR1 as SGHTS and CDR2 as YDEGEE. The CDR3 region has the DNA TGTGCCAGCAGCTTGGCAGGCAACACAGATACGCAGTATTTT. Encoded protein: CASSLAGNTDTQYF.

The CDR3 reads CASRTDSGANVLTF. CDR3 in DNA: TGTGCCAGCAGAACAGACTCTGGGGCCAACGTCCTGACTTTC. The rearrangement joins TRBV6-6 to TRBJ2-6, with D hard to call. The CDR3 runs 14 residues. The germline V gene encodes CDR1 MNHNY and CDR2 SVGAGI (reference sequence). The V end was cut by 6 bases, the J end by 0 bases, with 6 bases between.

The CDR3 DNA is TGTGCCAGTATGGAAACCGGGGAGCTGTTTTTT. Amino acids: CASMETGELFF. The chain carries TRBV19 and TRBJ2-2; no clear D gene. The CDR3 has 11 residues. Germline V lookup: CDR1 LNHDA, CDR2 SQIVND (reference sequence). The V end lost 7 bases, the J end lost 5 bases, and 5 bases lay between the germline ends.

This clone was seen just once. This sequence joins TRBV10-3 and TRBJ1-1; D is uncertain. Looked up from germline, CDR1 is ENHRY and CDR2 is SYGVKD. The CDR3 length is 15 residues. Trimming cost V 0 bases and J 0 bases, with 8 bases left between them. CDR3 sequence: CAISESGEMNTEAFF. In DNA, the CDR3 is TGTGCCATCAGTGAGTCTGGGGAAATGAACACTGAAGCTTTCTTT.

The chain combines TRBV27 with TRBJ2-3; 12 nucleotides match TRBD2. Germline values: CDR1 MNHEY, CDR2 SMNVEV (reference sequence). This CDR3 comprises 15 residues. Trimming cost V 6 bases and J 4 bases; bases outside gene matches: 5. The CDR3 nucleotides are TGTGCCAGCAGAGAGACTAGCGGGAGTGCAGATACGCAGTATTTT. Protein product: CASRETSGSADTQYF.